These T cell receptor beta chains were read from a single sample in a study of response to subunit inactivated influenza vaccine. TCRdb re-derived calls from the RT-PCR reads in MiXCR, one entry per CDR3 protein. The table lists a few hundred thousand distinct CDR3 sequences, 21% of them singletons, with 10% in the top ten. The input for sequencing was PBMCs from blood, taken less than 22 months after vaccination. The receptor set was obtained from a man between 50 and 69 years old who received an inactivated influenza vaccine. Both conserved end residues are part of each CDR3. D genes are given only for firm matches. Only some rows state a clone size, as once, few, many or a class for expanded clones.

d_call clone_size cdr3_length j_call v_call cdr3_aa cdr3_nt
NA NA 12 TRBJ2-7 TRBV5-6 CASSLIRDEQYF TGTGCCAGCAGCTTGATAAGGGACGAGCAGTACTTC
NA NA 15 TRBJ2-3 TRBV21-1 CASSIDRGRGDTQYF TGTGCCAGCAGCATCGACAGGGGGCGAGGAGATACGCAGTATTTT
TRBD1 few 17 TRBJ2-5 TRBV6-1 CASMLITGVTQQETQYF TGTGCCAGCATGCTTATTACAGGGGTGACCCAACAAGAGACCCAGTACTTC
TRBD1 NA 19 TRBJ2-6 TRBV27 CASGGQGAWLVSGANVLTF TGTGCCAGCGGAGGACAGGGGGCCTGGTTAGTTTCTGGGGCCAACGTCCTGACTTTC
NA many 17 TRBJ1-3 TRBV12-3/TRBV12-4 CASSRRGMVYSGNTIYF TGTGCCAGCAGCCGCCGTGGAATGGTGTACTCTGGAAACACCATATATTTT
TRBD2 NA 16 TRBJ2-3 TRBV5-1 CASSPGLAGGTDTQYF TGCGCCAGCAGCCCGGGACTAGCGGGGGGCACAGATACGCAGTATTTT
NA NA 12 TRBJ2-3 TRBV18 CASSPREDTQYF TGTGCCAGCTCACCACGAGAAGATACGCAGTATTTT
NA NA 15 TRBJ2-1 TRBV10-1 CASSVAGRTYNEQFF TGCGCCAGCAGTGTGGCAGGGAGGACCTACAATGAGCAGTTCTTC
NA NA 13 TRBJ1-1 TRBV5-1 CASSPNDRAEAFF TGCGCCAGCAGCCCGAATGACAGAGCTGAAGCTTTCTTT
NA NA 12 TRBJ1-2 TRBV12-3/TRBV12-4 CASSLVRYGYTF TGTGCCAGCAGTTTAGTACGTTACGGCTACACCTTC
NA few 15 TRBJ1-5 TRBV2 CASSRLGYSNQPQHF TGTGCCAGCAGCCGGTTGGGCTATAGCAATCAGCCCCAGCATTTT
TRBD2 NA 14 TRBJ2-2 TRBV9 CASGLAVNTGELFF TGTGCCAGCGGGCTAGCGGTTAACACCGGGGAGCTGTTTTTT
TRBD1 NA 15 TRBJ1-1 TRBV12-3/TRBV12-4 CASSNEDRGWTEALF TGTGCCAGCAGCAACGAGGACAGGGGATGGACTGAAGCTTTATTT
NA few 14 TRBJ1-6 TRBV6-1 CASSRGSYNSPLHF TGTGCCAGCAGTAGGGGTTCCTATAATTCACCCCTCCACTTT
NA few 14 TRBJ2-3 TRBV5-1 CASSLGVASDTQYF TGCGCCAGCAGCTTGGGGGTAGCATCAGATACGCAGTATTTT
NA few 14 TRBJ1-4 TRBV30 CAWLGEGTNEKLFF TGTGCCTGGCTCGGTGAAGGAACTAATGAAAAACTGTTTTTT
NA NA 13 TRBJ1-2 TRBV20-1 CSARRGVDYGYTF TGCAGTGCGCGGAGGGGTGTGGACTATGGCTACACCTTC